This T cell receptor (beta chain) was identified during a study of T-cell reconstitution after alpha-beta-depleted transplantation in children. General study results and limits: The origin of high day-60 TCRbeta diversity in some patients lay in surviving recipient T cells and thymic progenitors. T-cell counts and diversity at one year post-transplant came mainly from newly produced T cells. As was reported, about two months after transplant, alpha-beta T cells came from several hundred expanded graft clones.

The germline CDR1 and CDR2 sequences are SEHNR and FQNEAQ (reference sequence). This CDR3 comprises 13 residues. The ends lost 8 bases at V and 0 bases at J; junction bases unmatched: 3. TCRbeta library construction was performed incorporating unique molecular identifiers. TCRdb recomputed calls from the PCR reads with MiXCR, one row per CDR3 protein. The table shows under 450,000 distinct CDR3 sequences, with under 20% occurring only once. This clonotype occurred many times. Antigen specificity is unknown. This sample comprised PBMCs, mostly from graft donor cells, obtained 360 days after TCRalphabeta/CD19-depleted stem cell transplant. J is TRBJ2-7 and V is TRBV7-9; 8 bases line up with TRBD1. This sequence was found in a boy under three years old who had a stem cell transplant for Wiskott-Aldrich syndrome, so the T cells may come from the graft donor. DNA of the CDR3: TGTGCCAGCGGACAGGGTAGCTCCTACGAGCAGTACTTC. It is translated as CASGQGSSYEQYF.